This TCR beta chain came from a study of cytomegalovirus exposure and HLA in healthy donors. Comments on this clone: Antigen unknown.

This PCR relied on a set of 60 Vbeta primers and 13 Jbeta primers. Authors' methods: Some 10 million of the roughly 77 million unique TCR beta chains counted in a later analysis were shared. Assay used: immunoSEQ multiplex PCR; TCRdb lists only in-frame clones, some missing. V and J calls and clone size are those listed in that table; D and trimming were worked out from the DNA. Among under 150,000 clones listed, around 79% were seen once. Study-wide findings and caveats: According to the study, 160 or so TCR beta chains were cytomegalovirus-associated. TCR beta V- and J-gene trimming, according to a later analysis, was linked to a missense DCLRE1C variant.

Sequencing was performed on PBMCs. The source of this sequence is a young woman in good health and CMV-seronegative.

CDR3 nucleotides: TGTGCCAGCAGCCACCCGACTAGCGGTTACACAGATACGCAGTATTTT. The encoded protein is CASSHPTSGYTDTQYF. This chain connects TRBV4-2 to TRBJ2-3, with 9 positions matching TRBD2. V lost 3 bases, J lost 2 bases, and 6 bases stayed unmatched. Germline V gene sequence: CDR1 LGHNA, CDR2 YNFKEQ. The CDR3 is made up of 16 amino acids.